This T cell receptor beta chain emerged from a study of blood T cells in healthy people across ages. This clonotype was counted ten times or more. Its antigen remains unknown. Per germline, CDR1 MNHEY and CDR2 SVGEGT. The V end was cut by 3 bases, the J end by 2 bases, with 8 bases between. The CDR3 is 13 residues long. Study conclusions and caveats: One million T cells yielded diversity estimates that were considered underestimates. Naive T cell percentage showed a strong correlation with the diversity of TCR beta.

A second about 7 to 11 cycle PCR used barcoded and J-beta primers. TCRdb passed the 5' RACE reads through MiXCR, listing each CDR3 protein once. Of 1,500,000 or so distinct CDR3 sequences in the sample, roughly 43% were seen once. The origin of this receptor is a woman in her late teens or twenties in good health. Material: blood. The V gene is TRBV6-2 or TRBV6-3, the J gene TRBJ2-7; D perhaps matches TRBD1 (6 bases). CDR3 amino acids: CASSYGTTYEQYF. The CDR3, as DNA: TGTGCCAGCAGTTATGGGACAACCTACGAGCAGTACTTC.